This TCR beta chain was observed in a study of blood T cells in healthy people across ages. Study conclusions and caveats: Measured against age, TCR beta diversity per million T cells decreased in a roughly linear manner.

Concerning this clonotype: Its antigen remains unidentified.

Caucasian individuals from Russia who were healthy and aged about 6 to 95 acted as donors. The draw of peripheral blood yielded ten milliliters from each donor. Germline values: CDR1 DFQATT, CDR2 SNEGSKA (reference sequence). After removal of 0 bases from V and 5 bases from J, the junction contained 3 bases not matched to a gene. The CDR3 runs to 14 residues. With a J-beta primer mix and a sample-barcoded 5' primer, a second PCR ran roughly 6 to 12 cycles. Any given sample supplied a minimum of 3 million CDR3-containing paired-end reads. Each CDR3 protein gets one entry after TCRdb re-called the 5' RACE reads with MiXCR. The table lists about 1,400,000 distinct CDR3 sequences, almost 60% of them singletons.

The receptor comes from a young man in good health. Sequenced sample: blood. This chain connects TRBV20-1 to TRBJ2-4, with TRBD1 identical over 8 bases. The CDR3 loop reads CSARESGGENIQYF. The CDR3 DNA reads as TGCAGTGCTAGAGAGTCAGGGGGCGAAAACATTCAGTACTTC.